The clone carrying this T cell receptor (beta chain) showed up many times. This specimen belongs to a study of T-cell memory formation after mild COVID-19. CDR1 is SGHRS, CDR2 YFSETQ, per germline. The CDR3 contains 17 residues. Trimming stripped 1 base from V and 0 bases from J, with 14 bases between. TCRdb recomputed calls from the 5' RACE reads with MiXCR, one row per CDR3 protein. The sample has 130,000 to 150,000 distinct CDR3 sequences, approximately 5.7% seen once; the top ten hold 2% to 2.5%. The sequence came from an adult woman who had mild COVID-19 (a few samples of this study predate the infection). Cell type and time point are not known. The chain employs TRBV5-1 and TRBJ2-1, with D possibly being TRBD1 (5 bases). The sequenced sample was PBMCs or a T cell subset sorted from them (not recorded which). In DNA, the CDR3 is TGCGCCAGCAGCTTGCGTCCAGGGCCGAGCTCCTACAATGAGCAGTTCTTC. This sequence encodes CASSLRPGPSSYNEQFF.